Many counts were recorded for the clone carrying this T cell receptor beta chain. TCR beta CDR3 regions were amplified from RNA transcripts. Carried out on the TCR CDR3, a first-round RT-PCR used the HTBI primer set. TCRdb re-derived calls from the multiplex PCR reads in MiXCR, one entry per CDR3 protein. The sample has some 770,000 distinct CDR3 sequences, roughly 15% seen once; the top ten hold over 7.5%. Exclusion criteria comprised uncontrolled infection, other autoimmune disease, pregnancy or lactation. The germline V gene encodes CDR1 LNHDA and CDR2 SQIVND (reference sequence). CDR3 length: 16 amino acids. Trimming pared 4 bases from V and 4 bases from J, leaving 19 bases between. These data originate in a study of T cells in Graves' hyperthyroidism and ophthalmopathy.

The rearrangement uses TRBV19 and TRBJ1-1, with D unresolved. The sequenced sample was blood. This sequence originates from a man aged 18 to 35 with Graves' hyperthyroidism. Here the CDR3 reads CASSNTGITRSTEAFF. CDR3 bases: TGTGCCAGTAGTAACACCGGGATAACGAGGAGCACTGAAGCTTTCTTT.